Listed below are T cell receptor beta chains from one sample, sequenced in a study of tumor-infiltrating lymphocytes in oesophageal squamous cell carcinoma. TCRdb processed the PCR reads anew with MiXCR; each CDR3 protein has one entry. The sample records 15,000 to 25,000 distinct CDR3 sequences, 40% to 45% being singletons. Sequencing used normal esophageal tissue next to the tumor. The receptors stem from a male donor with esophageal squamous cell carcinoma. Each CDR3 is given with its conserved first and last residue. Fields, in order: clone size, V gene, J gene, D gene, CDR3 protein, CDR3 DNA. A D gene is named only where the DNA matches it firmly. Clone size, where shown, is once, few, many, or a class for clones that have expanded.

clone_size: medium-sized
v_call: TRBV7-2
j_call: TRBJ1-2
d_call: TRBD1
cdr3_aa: CASSLDRGGGYTF
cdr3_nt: TGTGCCAGCAGCTTAGACAGGGGGGGGGGCTACACCTTC

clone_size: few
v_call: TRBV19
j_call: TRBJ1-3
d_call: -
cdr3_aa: CASSIGDSGNTIYF
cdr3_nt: TGTGCCAGTAGTATCGGGGATTCTGGAAACACCATATATTTT

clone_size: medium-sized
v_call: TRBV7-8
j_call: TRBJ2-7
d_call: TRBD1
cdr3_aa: CASSPGQGWSEQYF
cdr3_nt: TGTGCCAGCAGCCCTGGACAGGGTTGGTCCGAGCAGTACTTC

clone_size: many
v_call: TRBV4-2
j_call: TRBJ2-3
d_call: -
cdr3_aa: CASSQDKRVTDTQYF
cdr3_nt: TGTGCCAGCAGCCAAGATAAGCGGGTCACAGATACGCAGTATTTT

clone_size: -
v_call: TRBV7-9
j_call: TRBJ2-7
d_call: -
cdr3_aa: CASIQGGVSAEQYF
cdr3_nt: TGTGCCAGCATCCAAGGGGGGGTGAGTGCCGAGCAGTACTTC

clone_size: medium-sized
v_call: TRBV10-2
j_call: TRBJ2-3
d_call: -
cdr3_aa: CASSHRQNRDTQYF
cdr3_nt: TGCGCCAGCAGCCACCGGCAAAACCGAGATACGCAGTATTTT

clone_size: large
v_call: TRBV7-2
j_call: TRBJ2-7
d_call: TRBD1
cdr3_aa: CASSRDRISDEQYF
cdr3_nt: TGTGCCAGCAGCCGGGACAGAATTTCCGACGAGCAGTACTTC

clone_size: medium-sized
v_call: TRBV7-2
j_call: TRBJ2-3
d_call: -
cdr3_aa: CASRSGLDTQYF
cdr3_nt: TGTGCCAGTCGGAGCGGGTTGGATACGCAGTATTTT

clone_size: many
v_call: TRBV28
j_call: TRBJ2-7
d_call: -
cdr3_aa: CASSLSPSVYEQYF
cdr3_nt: TGTGCCAGCAGTTTGTCCCCTAGCGTGTACGAGCAGTACTTC

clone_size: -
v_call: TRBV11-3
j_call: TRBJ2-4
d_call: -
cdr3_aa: CASSLATKETQYF
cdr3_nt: TGTGCCAGCAGCCTCGCGACTAAAGAGACTCAGTACTTC

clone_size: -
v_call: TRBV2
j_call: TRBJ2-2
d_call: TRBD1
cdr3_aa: CATTGALITGELFF
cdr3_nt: TGTGCCACCACAGGGGCCCTAATCACCGGGGAGCTGTTTTTT

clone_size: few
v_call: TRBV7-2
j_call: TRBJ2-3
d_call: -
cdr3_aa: CASSLRAWDTQYF
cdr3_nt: TGTGCCAGCAGCTTGAGAGCCTGGGATACGCAGTATTTT

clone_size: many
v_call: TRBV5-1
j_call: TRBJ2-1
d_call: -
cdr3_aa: CASSFPGRVGNEQFF
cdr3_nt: TGCGCCAGCAGCTTCCCCGGGAGAGTGGGCAATGAGCAGTTCTTC

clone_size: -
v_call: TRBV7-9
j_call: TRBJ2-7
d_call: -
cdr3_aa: CASSPRGPYEQYF
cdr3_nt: TGTGCCAGCAGCCCAAGGGGTCCGTACGAGCAGTACTTC

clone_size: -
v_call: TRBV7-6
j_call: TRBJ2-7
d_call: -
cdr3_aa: CASSPFVAGRSYEQYF
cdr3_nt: TGTGCCAGCAGCCCTTTCGTGGCGGGCCGCTCCTACGAGCAGTACTTC

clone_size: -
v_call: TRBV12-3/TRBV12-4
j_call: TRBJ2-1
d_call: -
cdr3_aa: CASINRGGDEQFF
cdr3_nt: TGTGCCAGCATTAACAGGGGAGGGGATGAGCAGTTCTTC

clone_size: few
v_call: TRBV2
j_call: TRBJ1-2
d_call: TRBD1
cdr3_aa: CASSRQGNYGYTF
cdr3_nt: TGTGCCAGCAGTAGACAGGGGAACTATGGCTACACCTTC

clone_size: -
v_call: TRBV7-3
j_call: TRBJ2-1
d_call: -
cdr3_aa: CASSPGLGYNEQFF
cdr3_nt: TGTGCCAGCAGCCCCGGACTTGGTTACAATGAGCAGTTCTTC

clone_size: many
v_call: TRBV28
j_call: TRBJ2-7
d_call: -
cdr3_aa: CASRKQGYEQYF
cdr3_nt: TGTGCCAGCAGGAAACAGGGCTACGAGCAGTACTTC

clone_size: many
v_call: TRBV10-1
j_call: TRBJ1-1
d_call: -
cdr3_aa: CASSDEKNTEAFF
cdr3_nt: TGCGCCAGCAGTGATGAGAAGAACACTGAAGCTTTCTTT

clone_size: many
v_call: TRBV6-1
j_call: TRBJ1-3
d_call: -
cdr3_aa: CASSLGGGSGNTIYF
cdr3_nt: TGTGCCAGCAGTCTTGGAGGGGGCTCTGGAAACACCATATATTTT

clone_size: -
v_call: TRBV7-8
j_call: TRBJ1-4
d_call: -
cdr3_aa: CASSPIRTVSTNEKLFF
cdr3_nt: TGTGCCAGCAGCCCCATAAGGACAGTTTCAACTAATGAAAAACTGTTTTTT

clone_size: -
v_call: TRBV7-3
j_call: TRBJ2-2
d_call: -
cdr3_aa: CASSLGQNTGELFF
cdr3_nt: TGTGCCAGCAGCTTAGGACAGAACACCGGGGAGCTGTTTTTT

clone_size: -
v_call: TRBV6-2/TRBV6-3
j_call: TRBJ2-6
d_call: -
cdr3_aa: CASRAPRSGANVLTF
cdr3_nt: TGTGCCAGCAGAGCACCCCGGAGTGGGGCCAACGTCCTGACTTTC

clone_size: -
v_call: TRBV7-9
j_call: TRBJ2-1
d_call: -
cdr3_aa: CASRSARLGYNEQFF
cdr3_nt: TGTGCCAGCAGGAGTGCTCGGCTAGGATACAATGAGCAGTTCTTC

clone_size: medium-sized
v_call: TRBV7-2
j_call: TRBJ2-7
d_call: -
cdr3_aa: CASSLDLEQYF
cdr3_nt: TGTGCCAGCAGCTTGGACTTAGAGCAGTACTTC

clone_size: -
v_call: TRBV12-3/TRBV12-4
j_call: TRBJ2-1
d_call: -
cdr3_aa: CASSFPGLYNEQFF
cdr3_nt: TGTGCCAGCAGTTTCCCGGGACTTTACAATGAGCAGTTCTTC

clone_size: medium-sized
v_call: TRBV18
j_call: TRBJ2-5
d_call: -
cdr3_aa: CASSPGYQETQYF
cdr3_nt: TGTGCCAGCTCCCCAGGGTACCAAGAGACCCAGTACTTC

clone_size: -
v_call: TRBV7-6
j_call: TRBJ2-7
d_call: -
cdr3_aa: CASSLEGFDEQYF
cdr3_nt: TGTGCCAGCAGCTTAGAGGGGTTTGACGAGCAGTACTTC